Listed below are T cell receptor beta chains from one sample, sequenced in a study of blood T cell repertoires in COVID-19. This table comes from immunoSEQ multiplex PCR, and its TCRdb copy is limited to in-frame clones, with some not included. The sample lists 150,000 to 200,000 clones; roughly nine tenths were seen once. Sequencing input: peripheral blood. These receptors all stem from a woman of 80 years or more in a cohort sampled during active or convalescent COVID-19. CDR3s include the opening cysteine and the closing phenylalanine or tryptophan. The D gene is left open where the match is weak. Some rows mark clone size as missing; the rest say once, few, many or name a class of expanded clone.

J | V | D | size | CDR3 | DNA
TRBJ2-2 | TRBV27 | TRBD2 | few | CASSLYSGRARTGELFF | TGTGCCAGCAGTTTATATAGCGGGAGGGCCCGCACCGGGGAGCTGTTTTTT
TRBJ1-5 | TRBV21-1 | . | . | CASSKIQGHQPQHF | TGTGCCAGCAGCAAGATACAGGGTCATCAGCCCCAGCATTTT
TRBJ1-1 | TRBV4-1 | . | . | CASSQGRVSRNTEAFF | TGCGCCAGCAGCCAAGGGAGGGTCTCTAGGAACACTGAAGCTTTCTTT
TRBJ2-1 | TRBV28 | . | . | CASRPGGGLNEQFF | TGTGCCAGCAGACCCGGCGGAGGGTTGAATGAGCAGTTCTTC
TRBJ1-5 | TRBV7-9 | . | . | CASSLDTGNQPQHF | TGTGCCAGCAGCTTAGATACAGGGAATCAGCCCCAGCATTTT
TRBJ1-1 | TRBV18 | TRBD1 | . | CASSPILRYRGAMNTEAFF | TGTGCCAGCTCACCAATTCTCCGGTACAGGGGAGCCATGAACACTGAAGCTTTCTTT
TRBJ2-1 | TRBV5-1 | TRBD1 | . | CASSPTGIYNEQFF | TGCGCCAGCAGTCCGACAGGGATATACAATGAGCAGTTCTTC
TRBJ1-4 | TRBV14 | TRBD1 | . | CASSLHRGGLTNEKLFF | TGTGCCAGCAGCCTCCACAGGGGAGGATTGACTAATGAAAAACTGTTTTTT
TRBJ1-2 | TRBV29-1 | TRBD1 | . | CSARGQGEGYTF | TGCAGCGCCCGAGGACAGGGGGAGGGCTACACCTTC
TRBJ2-1 | TRBV9 | TRBD2 | . | CASSPLAGLGANEQFF | TGTGCCAGCAGCCCTCTAGCGGGTCTAGGTGCCAATGAGCAGTTCTTC
TRBJ2-1 | TRBV14 | TRBD2 | . | CASSPGTRFYNEQFF | TGTGCCAGCAGCCCTGGGACTAGGTTTTACAATGAGCAGTTCTTC
TRBJ2-5 | TRBV29-1 | TRBD1 | . | CSVGGTGQETQYF | TGCAGCGTTGGAGGGACAGGGCAAGAGACCCAGTACTTC
TRBJ2-2 | TRBV7-8 | TRBD1 | once | CASSLKGAVTGELFF | TGTGCCAGCAGCTTAAAGGGGGCGGTCACCGGGGAGCTGTTTTTT
TRBJ2-1 | TRBV5-4 | TRBD2 | . | CASSLEGLASYNEQFF | TGTGCCAGCAGCTTGGAAGGACTAGCGTCCTACAATGAGCAGTTCTTC
TRBJ2-1 | TRBV2 | . | . | CASSYNNEQFF | TGTGCCAGCAGTTACAACAATGAGCAGTTCTTC
TRBJ1-6 | TRBV29-1 | . | few | CSVASSPGSPLHF | TGCAGCGTTGCGTCCTCCCCAGGATCACCCCTCCACTTT
TRBJ2-5 | TRBV7-2 | TRBD2 | . | CASSPIAGEVEETQYF | TGTGCCAGCAGCCCAATAGCGGGGGAGGTAGAAGAGACCCAGTACTTC
TRBJ1-4 | TRBV24-1 | TRBD1 | . | CATSSGRQGSEKLFF | TGTGCCACCAGTTCGGGCAGACAGGGGTCTGAAAAACTGTTTTTT
TRBJ1-2 | TRBV29-1 | . | once | CSVLGGGTNYGYTF | TGCAGCGTTTTGGGGGGAGGGACTAACTATGGCTACACCTTC
TRBJ1-1 | TRBV29-1 | . | . | CSVGEGSSGTEAFF | TGCAGCGTTGGTGAAGGATCGTCAGGCACTGAAGCTTTCTTT
TRBJ1-5 | TRBV18 | . | . | CASSPPGGVGNQPQHF | TGTGCCAGCTCACCGCCCGGAGGGGTCGGCAATCAGCCCCAGCATTTT
TRBJ1-4 | TRBV2 | TRBD1 | once | CASRTQGAVEKLFF | TGTGCCAGCAGGACACAGGGGGCTGTTGAAAAACTGTTTTTT
TRBJ2-1 | TRBV29-1 | . | . | CSVDRGGDEQFF | TGCAGCGTTGACAGGGGTGGTGATGAGCAGTTCTTC
TRBJ2-5 | TRBV5-4 | . | . | CASSLSGTSETQYF | TGTGCCAGCAGCTTGTCGGGTACCAGCGAGACCCAGTACTTC
TRBJ1-5 | TRBV11-2 | . | . | CASSFYQDQPQHF | TGTGCCAGCAGCTTCTACCAGGATCAGCCCCAGCATTTT
TRBJ2-3 | TRBV2 | TRBD1 | . | CASGQDFSTDTQYF | TGTGCCAGCGGACAGGACTTTAGCACAGATACGCAGTATTTT
TRBJ1-2 | TRBV4-2 | . | . | CASSPYSGDYGYTF | TGTGCCAGCAGCCCGTACTCTGGAGACTATGGCTACACCTTC
TRBJ2-3 | TRBV10-3 | TRBD2 | once | CAISEVAGGPTDTQYF | TGTGCCATCAGTGAGGTAGCGGGGGGACCCACAGATACGCAGTATTTT
TRBJ2-3 | TRBV5-4 | . | . | CASSLGQIPSTDTQYF | TGTGCCAGCAGCTTGGGTCAGATACCTAGCACAGATACGCAGTATTTT
TRBJ1-3 | TRBV3-1/TRBV3-2 | . | . | CASSPQNSGNTIYF | TGTGCCAGCAGTCCTCAGAACTCTGGAAACACCATATATTTT
TRBJ1-2 | TRBV27 | . | . | CASSAPSGGTYGYTF | TGTGCCAGCAGTGCCCCCTCGGGGGGTACATATGGCTACACCTTC
TRBJ1-4 | TRBV12-3/TRBV12-4 | TRBD1 | . | CASSLGQGGKLFF | TGTGCCAGCAGTCTCGGACAGGGCGGAAAACTGTTTTTT
TRBJ1-5 | TRBV9 | . | few | CASSVQMGNQPQHF | TGTGCCAGCAGCGTACAGATGGGCAATCAGCCCCAGCATTTT
TRBJ1-6 | TRBV27 | . | . | CASSLKGGGSPLHF | TGTGCCAGCAGTTTAAAGGGAGGAGGATCACCCCTCCACTTT
TRBJ2-1 | TRBV24-1 | . | . | CATSVLSEQFF | TGTGCCACCAGTGTGCTAAGTGAGCAGTTCTTC
TRBJ2-5 | TRBV30 | TRBD2 | . | CAWSSLAGKGETQYF | TGTGCCTGGAGTTCACTAGCGGGGAAGGGAGAGACCCAGTACTTC
TRBJ1-3 | TRBV30 | TRBD1 | . | CAWSSPRTGTGNTIYF | TGTGCCTGGAGTTCGCCGAGGACAGGTACTGGAAACACCATATATTTT